This TCR beta chain was profiled in a study of T cells in Graves' hyperthyroidism and ophthalmopathy. Fresh peripheral blood, 10 ml, was the source of the PBMCs. Amplification of TCR beta CDR3 regions was performed using RNA transcripts as template. Carried out on the TCR CDR3, a first-round RT-PCR used the HTBI primer set. Via MiXCR, TCRdb re-called the multiplex PCR reads, giving one row per CDR3 protein. The profile shows about 360,000 distinct CDR3 sequences, about 13% of them singletons. This clonotype was seen ten or more times. What it recognizes is unknown. Study-level findings and limits: In the analysis, a 13 V-J model separated ophthalmopathy from stable hyperthyroidism.

The sequenced material came from blood. The clonotype was recovered from a young woman with Graves' hyperthyroidism.

This chain's CDR3 is CASRTQPGQGDYGYTF. The CDR3 DNA reads as TGTGCCAGCAGAACACAACCGGGACAGGGGGATTACGGCTACACCTTC. The genes are TRBV7-9 and TRBJ1-2, with 11 bases matching TRBD1. The CDR3 totals 16 residues. Per the germline V gene, CDR1 is SEHNR and CDR2 is FQNEAQ (reference sequence). V gave up 6 bases and J gave up 8 bases; unmatched junction bases: 14.